A selection of T cell receptor beta chains follows, all from one sample in a study of human T cells and chemical hapten exposure. TCRdb reanalysed the RACE reads using MiXCR and keeps one entry per CDR3 protein. The sample shows roughly 130,000 distinct CDR3 sequences, approximately 9.5% of them seen only once. The sequencing input was whole blood. These receptors all come from a male donor in good health. Some clones in this sample may be carry-over from other donors' samples. CDR3s include the opening cysteine and the closing phenylalanine or tryptophan. A D gene is named only where the DNA matches it firmly. Size is omitted from some rows. Given values are once, few, many or a class for expanded clones.

d_gene: NA; abundance: few; v_gene: TRBV28; j_gene: TRBJ1-5; CDR3aa: CASSRPRRPFQPQHF; CDR3nt: TGTGCCAGCAGCCGCCCTCGACGGCCCTTTCAGCCCCAGCATTTT
d_gene: NA; abundance: many; v_gene: TRBV7-9; j_gene: TRBJ1-6; CDR3aa: CATARGAASPLHF; CDR3nt: TGTGCCACCGCCCGGGGGGCAGCTTCACCCCTCCACTTT
d_gene: NA; abundance: NA; v_gene: TRBV4-3; j_gene: TRBJ1-5; CDR3aa: CASSPASGTNQPQHF; CDR3nt: TGCGCCAGCAGTCCTGCAAGCGGGACCAATCAGCCCCAGCATTTT
d_gene: NA; abundance: many; v_gene: TRBV5-1; j_gene: TRBJ2-3; CDR3aa: CASSHTDAGADTQYF; CDR3nt: TGCGCCAGCAGCCACACGGACGCCGGGGCAGATACGCAGTATTTT
d_gene: NA; abundance: few; v_gene: TRBV12-3/TRBV12-4; j_gene: TRBJ1-1; CDR3aa: CASRGLANTEAFF; CDR3nt: TGTGCCAGCAGAGGACTGGCGAACACTGAAGCTTTCTTT
d_gene: NA; abundance: NA; v_gene: TRBV12-3/TRBV12-4; j_gene: TRBJ2-3; CDR3aa: CASSFSRTDTQYF; CDR3nt: TGTGCCAGCAGTTTCAGCCGCACAGATACGCAGTATTTT
d_gene: NA; abundance: few; v_gene: TRBV12-5; j_gene: TRBJ1-5; CDR3aa: CASGGSGNQPQHF; CDR3nt: TGTGCTAGTGGGGGTAGTGGCAATCAGCCCCAGCATTTT
d_gene: TRBD2; abundance: few; v_gene: TRBV30; j_gene: TRBJ2-1; CDR3aa: CAWSVLGGNEQFF; CDR3nt: TGTGCCTGGAGTGTACTGGGGGGGAATGAGCAGTTCTTC
d_gene: NA; abundance: many; v_gene: TRBV9; j_gene: TRBJ2-5; CDR3aa: CASSATSRKETQYF; CDR3nt: TGTGCCAGCAGCGCGACTAGTAGGAAAGAGACCCAGTACTTC
d_gene: NA; abundance: once; v_gene: TRBV14; j_gene: TRBJ2-4; CDR3aa: CASSPDSPWGKSIQYF; CDR3nt: TGTGCCAGCAGCCCGGACAGTCCCTGGGGCAAAAGCATTCAGTACTTC
d_gene: NA; abundance: NA; v_gene: TRBV6-5; j_gene: TRBJ1-1; CDR3aa: CASSSNPANTEAFF; CDR3nt: TGTGCCAGCAGTTCAAACCCCGCAAACACTGAAGCTTTCTTT
d_gene: NA; abundance: many; v_gene: TRBV20-1; j_gene: TRBJ2-3; CDR3aa: CSARMTVADTQYF; CDR3nt: TGCAGTGCTAGAATGACGGTGGCAGATACGCAGTATTTT
d_gene: NA; abundance: many; v_gene: TRBV29-1; j_gene: TRBJ2-7; CDR3aa: CSVERGVGDSYEQYF; CDR3nt: TGCAGCGTTGAAAGGGGGGTTGGGGACTCCTACGAGCAGTACTTC
d_gene: TRBD1; abundance: NA; v_gene: TRBV10-3; j_gene: TRBJ1-2; CDR3aa: CAISESVGQGRSGGGYTF; CDR3nt: TGTGCCATCAGTGAGTCGGTTGGACAGGGAAGGAGTGGGGGTGGCTACACCTTC
d_gene: TRBD1; abundance: many; v_gene: TRBV27; j_gene: TRBJ2-3; CDR3aa: CASSLRGTGGGTDTQYF; CDR3nt: TGTGCCAGCAGTTTACGCGGGACAGGGGGAGGCACAGATACGCAGTATTTT
d_gene: TRBD1; abundance: NA; v_gene: TRBV11-2; j_gene: TRBJ2-7; CDR3aa: CASSIGTGETYEQYF; CDR3nt: TGTGCCAGCAGCATTGGGACAGGAGAAACCTACGAGCAGTACTTC
d_gene: NA; abundance: NA; v_gene: TRBV7-9; j_gene: TRBJ1-5; CDR3aa: CASSFLSQPQHF; CDR3nt: TGTGCCAGCAGCTTTTTGAGTCAGCCCCAGCATTTT
d_gene: NA; abundance: many; v_gene: TRBV5-6; j_gene: TRBJ1-3; CDR3aa: CASSLLVSSGNTIYF; CDR3nt: TGTGCCAGCAGCTTGTTGGTTAGCTCTGGAAACACCATATATTTT
d_gene: NA; abundance: few; v_gene: TRBV5-1; j_gene: TRBJ1-6; CDR3aa: CASSLERGRNSPLHF; CDR3nt: TGCGCCAGCAGCTTGGAGAGGGGACGTAATTCACCCCTCCACTTT
d_gene: TRBD1; abundance: once; v_gene: TRBV4-2; j_gene: TRBJ2-2; CDR3aa: CASSQDGQGATGELFF; CDR3nt: TGTGCCAGCAGCCAAGATGGACAGGGGGCCACCGGGGAGCTGTTTTTT
d_gene: TRBD2; abundance: few; v_gene: TRBV18; j_gene: TRBJ2-7; CDR3aa: CASAGTNSYEQYF; CDR3nt: TGTGCCAGTGCCGGGACTAACTCCTACGAGCAGTACTTC
d_gene: TRBD2; abundance: NA; v_gene: TRBV6-2/TRBV6-3; j_gene: TRBJ2-4; CDR3aa: CASSSSGTSGGVAKNIQYF; CDR3nt: TGTGCCAGCAGTTCCTCGGGGACTAGCGGGGGAGTAGCCAAAAACATTCAGTACTTC
d_gene: NA; abundance: few; v_gene: TRBV4-1; j_gene: TRBJ2-1; CDR3aa: CASSQGLVTGDNEQFF; CDR3nt: TGCGCCAGCAGCCAAGGACTAGTTACAGGGGACAATGAGCAGTTCTTC
d_gene: NA; abundance: few; v_gene: TRBV4-2; j_gene: TRBJ1-1; CDR3aa: CASSQDWIGPNTEAFF; CDR3nt: TGTGCCAGCAGCCAAGATTGGATAGGGCCGAACACTGAAGCTTTCTTT
d_gene: TRBD2; abundance: many; v_gene: TRBV7-9; j_gene: TRBJ2-1; CDR3aa: CASRPLAGEGEQFF; CDR3nt: TGTGCCAGCAGGCCTCTAGCGGGGGAAGGGGAGCAGTTCTTC
d_gene: TRBD1; abundance: NA; v_gene: TRBV20-1; j_gene: TRBJ1-6; CDR3aa: CSARGQGPSSSYNSPLHF; CDR3nt: TGCAGTGCTAGGGGACAGGGGCCGTCGAGCTCCTATAATTCACCCCTCCACTTT
d_gene: NA; abundance: few; v_gene: TRBV6-1; j_gene: TRBJ2-1; CDR3aa: CASSDVLYGEQFF; CDR3nt: TGTGCCAGCAGTGACGTTCTCTACGGTGAGCAGTTCTTC
d_gene: NA; abundance: few; v_gene: TRBV27; j_gene: TRBJ1-2; CDR3aa: CASSLSRTTENYGYTF; CDR3nt: TGTGCCAGCAGTTTATCCCGGACTACAGAGAACTATGGCTACACCTTC
d_gene: TRBD1; abundance: few; v_gene: TRBV3-1; j_gene: TRBJ2-2; CDR3aa: CASSRFQGAGELFF; CDR3nt: TGTGCCAGCAGCCGATTCCAGGGGGCCGGGGAGCTGTTTTTT
d_gene: NA; abundance: many; v_gene: TRBV6-5; j_gene: TRBJ1-2; CDR3aa: CASSYRVASTGGYTF; CDR3nt: TGTGCCAGCAGTTACCGGGTGGCTTCCACGGGAGGCTACACCTTC
d_gene: NA; abundance: many; v_gene: TRBV10-3; j_gene: TRBJ1-4; CDR3aa: CAISEKREDEKLFF; CDR3nt: TGTGCCATCAGTGAGAAAAGGGAGGATGAAAAACTGTTTTTT
d_gene: NA; abundance: NA; v_gene: TRBV5-1; j_gene: TRBJ1-1; CDR3aa: CASSLVGLNTEAFF; CDR3nt: TGCGCCAGCAGCTTGGTCGGACTGAACACTGAAGCTTTCTTT
d_gene: TRBD1; abundance: many; v_gene: TRBV7-2; j_gene: TRBJ1-5; CDR3aa: CASSYRGDQPQHF; CDR3nt: TGTGCCAGCAGTTACAGGGGAGATCAGCCCCAGCATTTT
d_gene: TRBD1; abundance: many; v_gene: TRBV19; j_gene: TRBJ2-1; CDR3aa: CASSIVRDRDHEQFF; CDR3nt: TGTGCCAGTAGTATCGTCAGGGACAGGGACCATGAGCAGTTCTTC
d_gene: NA; abundance: many; v_gene: TRBV6-6; j_gene: TRBJ1-2; CDR3aa: CASSAHDGGAGGRYGYTF; CDR3nt: TGTGCCAGCAGTGCACATGACGGGGGGGCCGGAGGGCGGTATGGCTACACCTTC
d_gene: TRBD2; abundance: NA; v_gene: TRBV7-9; j_gene: TRBJ2-1; CDR3aa: CASSPTSGGAVEQFF; CDR3nt: TGTGCCAGCAGCCCAACTAGCGGGGGGGCGGTTGAGCAGTTCTTC
d_gene: NA; abundance: few; v_gene: TRBV20-1; j_gene: TRBJ1-5; CDR3aa: CSASGRIDSNQPQHF; CDR3nt: TGCAGTGCTAGCGGCCGGATTGATAGCAATCAGCCCCAGCATTTT
d_gene: NA; abundance: NA; v_gene: TRBV16; j_gene: TRBJ1-2; CDR3aa: CASSTFLDGEDNYGYTF; CDR3nt: TGTGCCAGCAGCACCTTCCTGGACGGGGAGGATAACTATGGCTACACCTTC
d_gene: NA; abundance: few; v_gene: TRBV6-5; j_gene: TRBJ1-4; CDR3aa: CASSLGTANEKLFF; CDR3nt: TGTGCCAGCAGTCTAGGGACGGCCAATGAAAAACTGTTTTTT
d_gene: NA; abundance: few; v_gene: TRBV19; j_gene: TRBJ2-7; CDR3aa: CASSIRTDSYEQYF; CDR3nt: TGTGCCAGTAGTATAAGGACGGACTCCTACGAGCAGTACTTC
d_gene: NA; abundance: few; v_gene: TRBV29-1; j_gene: TRBJ2-3; CDR3aa: CSASPGRTDTQYF; CDR3nt: TGCAGCGCCTCACCGGGGCGGACAGATACGCAGTATTTT
d_gene: TRBD1; abundance: NA; v_gene: TRBV27; j_gene: TRBJ2-2; CDR3aa: CASNTWTGDTGELFF; CDR3nt: TGTGCCAGCAACACGTGGACAGGGGACACCGGGGAGCTGTTTTTT
d_gene: NA; abundance: NA; v_gene: TRBV4-3; j_gene: TRBJ2-6; CDR3aa: CASSQEGAGFSGANVLTF; CDR3nt: TGCGCCAGCAGCCAAGAAGGGGCAGGCTTCTCTGGGGCCAACGTCCTGACTTTC
d_gene: NA; abundance: few; v_gene: TRBV10-3; j_gene: TRBJ2-1; CDR3aa: CAISESEGGQNEQFF; CDR3nt: TGTGCCATCAGTGAGTCGGAGGGAGGTCAAAATGAGCAGTTCTTC
d_gene: TRBD2; abundance: NA; v_gene: TRBV7-6; j_gene: TRBJ2-7; CDR3aa: CASSRGLADSYEQYF; CDR3nt: TGTGCCAGCAGCAGGGGACTAGCGGACTCCTACGAGCAGTACTTC
d_gene: NA; abundance: many; v_gene: TRBV5-1; j_gene: TRBJ2-3; CDR3aa: CASSLDRDNTQYF; CDR3nt: TGCGCCAGCAGCTTGGACAGGGATAATACGCAGTATTTT
d_gene: NA; abundance: many; v_gene: TRBV5-6; j_gene: TRBJ2-2; CDR3aa: CASSLPSSGELFF; CDR3nt: TGTGCCAGCAGCTTACCCTCTTCCGGGGAGCTGTTTTTT
d_gene: NA; abundance: many; v_gene: TRBV20-1; j_gene: TRBJ2-6; CDR3aa: CSATQSGANVLTF; CDR3nt: TGCAGTGCTACCCAATCTGGGGCCAACGTCCTGACTTTC
d_gene: NA; abundance: many; v_gene: TRBV6-2/TRBV6-3; j_gene: TRBJ2-7; CDR3aa: CASSSTFYEQYF; CDR3nt: TGTGCCAGCAGTTCCACATTCTACGAGCAGTACTTC
d_gene: NA; abundance: NA; v_gene: TRBV20-1; j_gene: TRBJ2-5; CDR3aa: CSARIETQYF; CDR3nt: TGCAGTGCTAGAATCGAGACCCAGTACTTC
d_gene: NA; abundance: NA; v_gene: TRBV7-9; j_gene: TRBJ1-1; CDR3aa: CASSLKRGVSRSTEAFF; CDR3nt: TGTGCCAGCAGCTTAAAGAGGGGGGTCAGTAGGAGCACTGAAGCTTTCTTT
d_gene: TRBD2; abundance: NA; v_gene: TRBV20-1; j_gene: TRBJ2-1; CDR3aa: CSARPLAGTYNEQFF; CDR3nt: TGCAGTGCTAGACCCTTAGCGGGGACTTACAATGAGCAGTTCTTC
d_gene: TRBD2; abundance: few; v_gene: TRBV5-1; j_gene: TRBJ2-1; CDR3aa: CASSTGVREGPNEQFF; CDR3nt: TGCGCCAGCAGCACTGGAGTCCGGGAGGGCCCCAATGAGCAGTTCTTC
d_gene: NA; abundance: NA; v_gene: TRBV6-1; j_gene: TRBJ1-2; CDR3aa: CASSFQLNYGYTF; CDR3nt: TGTGCCAGCAGCTTTCAACTAAACTATGGCTACACCTTC
d_gene: NA; abundance: many; v_gene: TRBV6-2/TRBV6-3; j_gene: TRBJ2-6; CDR3aa: CASSSTGTGANVLTF; CDR3nt: TGTGCCAGCAGTTCCACAGGGACCGGGGCCAACGTCCTGACTTTC